This TCR beta chain was sequenced in a study of neurological immune-mediated disorders. 5'RACE with 10-nucleotide random UMIs generated the cDNA. From 15-18 subjects, every sequencing run obtained over 190 million TCR-beta sequences. TCRdb ran MiXCR on the 5' RACE reads and lists one entry per CDR3 protein. The profile covers 77,000 or so distinct CDR3 sequences, with roughly 9% appearing a single time and less than 2% taken by the ten largest. General observations from the study: The absence of any CDR3 amino acid sequence shared by expanded clones across subjects suggests that repertoires were private in all groups. The greatest TCR clonal expansion appeared in HTLV-1-associated myelopathy and the smallest, falling below healthy controls, in multiple sclerosis.

This clonotype was observed at least ten times. The antigen is unknown. The CDR3 sequence is 14 residues long. Trimming removed 4 bases at V and 7 bases at J, with 14 bases between. CDR1 and CDR2 from the germline V gene are SGHTA and FQGNSA. The rearrangement uses TRBV7-2 and TRBJ2-1, with a possible D match to TRBD1 (6 bases). Sequenced sample: PBMCs. The clonotype was recovered from a man in his forties or fifties in good health. The CDR3 loop reads CASSSTGTRNEQFF. In DNA form, the CDR3 reads TGTGCCAGCAGCTCCACAGGGACAAGAAATGAGCAGTTCTTC.